The 16 T cell receptor beta chains below were found in one sample sequenced in a study of PD-L1 blockade in urothelial cancer. This sample's time point: peripheral blood 6 weeks after treatment start. Sequencing was performed with immunoSEQ multiplex PCR; in TCRdb, only in-frame clones are kept and a portion is missing. The sample shows approximately 44,000 clones, about 90% of them seen only once. Source: PBMCs, taken around atezolizumab (anti-PD-L1) treatment. The receptors derive from a man aged 65 to 85 with urothelial cancer.

This sequence joins TRBV9 and TRBJ2-2, with D possibly matching TRBD1 (5 bases). V lost 0 bases and J 5 bases, leaving 8 bases between the germline ends. This CDR3 has 14 amino acids. CDR1 is SGDLS, CDR2 YYNGEE, per germline. The CDR3 coding sequence is TGTGCCAGCAGCGTAGACGGACAAACCGGGGAGCTGTTTTTT. Translation: CASSVDGQTGELFF.

The chain combines TRBV9 with TRBJ2-2; 8 bases are a match to TRBD1. The CDR3 runs 15 residues. Germline-derived CDR1 and CDR2 are SGDLS and YYNGEE. The V gene end was trimmed by 5 bases and the J gene end by 4 bases; junction bases not matched to a gene: 7. CDR3 sequence (DNA): TGTGCCAGCAGGCCACAGGGGGTCAGCACCGGGGAGCTGTTTTTT. This encodes CASRPQGVSTGELFF.

The chain recombines TRBV5-1 with TRBJ2-2; no clear D gene. Trimming removed 2 bases at V and 3 bases at J, with 5 bases between. The CDR3 runs to 13 residues. Germline loops: CDR1 SGHRS, CDR2 YFSETQ. This CDR3 reads CASSLDYTGELFF. CDR3 in DNA: TGCGCCAGCAGCTTAGACTACACCGGGGAGCTGTTTTTT.

V usage is TRBV5-6 and J usage is TRBJ1-1, with 8 nucleotides matching TRBD1. Unmatched junction bases numbered 8, after V lost 1 base and J lost 3 bases. The CDR3 loop spans 16 amino acids. The germline V gene encodes CDR1 SGHDT and CDR2 YYEEEE. The CDR3 bases are TGTGCCAGCAGCTTGCTCAGGGGGCAGTTCGACACTGAAGCTTTCTTT. Amino acid sequence: CASSLLRGQFDTEAFF.

The genes are TRBV5-1 and TRBJ2-2; 15 nucleotides match TRBD2. The CDR3 length is 17 residues. The V gene end was trimmed by 3 bases and the J gene end by 5 bases; junction bases not matched to a gene: 5. Looked up from germline, CDR1 is SGHRS and CDR2 is YFSETQ. Here the CDR3 DNA reads TGCGCCAGCAGCTGGGGACTAGCGGGAGGAAATACCGGGGAGCTGTTTTTT. Amino acid sequence: CASSWGLAGGNTGELFF.

This chain connects TRBV5-1 to TRBJ2-1; D may be TRBD1 (6 bases). CDR1 and CDR2 (germline): SGHRS, YFSETQ. The CDR3 extends over 14 amino acids. The V gene lost 0 bases and the J gene lost 6 bases, with 10 bases spanning the gap. CDR3 amino acids: CASSLVQGRNEQFF. CDR3 bases: TGCGCCAGCAGCTTGGTACAGGGACGCAATGAGCAGTTCTTC.

The chain couples TRBV5-1 to TRBJ2-1; D is perhaps TRBD2 (5 bases). Trimming removed 5 bases at V and 0 bases at J, with 15 bases between. The CDR3 is made up of 16 amino acids. Germline CDR1 reads SGHRS; CDR2 reads YFSETQ. The CDR3 nucleotides are TGCGCCAGCAGATCTGGGAGAACGAGCTCCTACAATGAGCAGTTCTTC. Encoded protein: CASRSGRTSSYNEQFF.

This sequence joins TRBV5-1 and TRBJ2-3; D perhaps matches TRBD1 (5 bases). The germline CDR1 and CDR2 sequences are SGHRS and YFSETQ. V lost 1 base to trimming and J lost 0 bases, with 9 bases between them. This CDR3 is built from 15 residues. The CDR3 DNA sequence: TGCGCCAGCAGCTTGACAGGCACTAGCACAGATACGCAGTATTTT. Translation gives CASSLTGTSTDTQYF.

The chain combines TRBV10-3 with TRBJ2-7; possibly TRBD2 for D (5 bases). CDR3 size: 13 residues. CDR1 and CDR2 from the germline V gene are ENHRY and SYGVKD. Trimming removed 4 bases from V and 5 bases from J, with 12 bases in between. DNA for the CDR3: TGTGCCATCAGTGTCGGGGTTAGCAACGAGCAGTACTTC. It encodes CAISVGVSNEQYF.

The chain uses TRBV28 and TRBJ2-7; 8 nucleotides line up with TRBD2. Germline CDR1 reads MDHEN; CDR2 reads SYDVKM. The J segment lost 6 bases and the V segment lost 5 bases, leaving 12 bases of the junction unmatched. The CDR3 sequence is 15 residues long. The CDR3 DNA reads as TGTGCCAGCAGTCCCCCAACGGGAGGGCTGGGCGAGCAGTACTTC. The encoded protein is CASSPPTGGLGEQYF.

This clone was recorded once. V usage is TRBV6-1 and J usage is TRBJ2-1, with 11 bases aligning to TRBD2. CDR1 is MNHNS, CDR2 SASEGT, per germline. This CDR3 region has 14 residues. With 7 bases clipped from V and 8 bases from J, the junction kept 7 bases outside the gene matches. The CDR3: CASNLAGGADEQFF. Here the CDR3 DNA reads TGTGCCAGCAACCTAGCGGGAGGAGCGGATGAGCAGTTCTTC.

The V call is TRBV10-2, the J call TRBJ1-2; 9 nucleotides line up with TRBD1. After removal of 4 bases from V and 0 bases from J, the junction contained 3 bases not matched to a gene. Germline V gene sequence: CDR1 WSHSY, CDR2 SAAADI. CDR3 length equals 15 residues. CDR3 residues: CASSGGQGANYGYTF. The CDR3 DNA reads TGCGCCAGCAGTGGGGGACAGGGTGCTAACTATGGCTACACCTTC.

The rearrangement links TRBV7-2 to TRBJ2-7; the match to TRBD2 covers 10 bases. CDR1 and CDR2 (germline): SGHTA, FQGNSA. The ends lost 0 bases at V and 2 bases at J; junction bases unmatched: 7. This CDR3 comprises 17 residues. The CDR3 is CASSLAGDLAGAYEQYF. As DNA, the CDR3 is TGTGCCAGCAGCTTAGCCGGCGATCTAGCGGGAGCCTACGAGCAGTACTTC.

The chain recombines TRBV21-1 with TRBJ2-5; the D call TRBD1 from the table was never checked on the DNA. TRBV21-1 corresponds to a pseudogene. CDR3 length equals 16 residues. CDR3 sequence: CASSKKQDRGRETQYF. The CDR3 DNA is TGTGCCAGCAGCAAAAAACAGGACAGGGGGCGGGAGACCCAGTACTTC.

The chain joins TRBV29-1 to TRBJ2-7; TRBD2 matches 9 bases. This CDR3 has 15 amino acids. CDR1 is SQVTM, CDR2 ANQGSEA, per germline. J gave up 2 bases and V 6 bases, and 11 bases lay outside the gene matches. In nucleotides, the CDR3 is TGCAGCGTCGCCCCCCACGCGGGAGGGACCTACGAGCAGTACTTC. This sequence encodes CSVAPHAGGTYEQYF.

The chain couples TRBV15 to TRBJ1-5; D call uncertain. The CDR3 has 14 residues. Germline-derived CDR1 and CDR2 are LNHNV and YYDKDF (reference sequence). V was pared by 5 bases and J by 9 bases, with 17 bases between. CDR3 loop: CATSPTRTRAPQHF. The CDR3 DNA reads TGTGCCACCAGCCCTACCAGGACGAGGGCGCCCCAGCATTTT. Supplemented by reference TRBV15 and TRBJ1-5, the full variable domain reads DAMVIQNPRYQVTQFGKPVTLSCSQTLNHNVMYWYQQKSSQAPKLLFHYYDKDFNNEADTPDNFQSRRPNTSFCFLDIRSPGLGDTAMYLCATSPTRTRAPQHFGDGTRLSIL.